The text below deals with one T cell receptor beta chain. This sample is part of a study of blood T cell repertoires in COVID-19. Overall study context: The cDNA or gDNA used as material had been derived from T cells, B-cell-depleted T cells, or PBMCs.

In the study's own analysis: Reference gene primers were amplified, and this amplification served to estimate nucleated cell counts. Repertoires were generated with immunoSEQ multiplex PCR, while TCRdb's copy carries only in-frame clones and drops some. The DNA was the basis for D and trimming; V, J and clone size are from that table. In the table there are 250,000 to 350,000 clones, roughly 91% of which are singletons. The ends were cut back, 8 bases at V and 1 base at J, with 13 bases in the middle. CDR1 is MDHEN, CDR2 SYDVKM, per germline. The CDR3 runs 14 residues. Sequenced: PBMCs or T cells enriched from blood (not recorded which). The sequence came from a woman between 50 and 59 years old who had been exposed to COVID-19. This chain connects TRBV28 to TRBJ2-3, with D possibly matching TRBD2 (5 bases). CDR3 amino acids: CASGEGARTDTQYF. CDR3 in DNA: TGTGCCAGCGGCGAGGGCGCCCGCACAGATACGCAGTATTTT.